The present entry profiles one TCR beta chain with its context. These data are taken from a study of molecular identifiers for immune sequencing clone quantification. TCRdb fed the PCR reads into MiXCR, producing one record per CDR3 protein. The data contain some 320,000 distinct CDR3 sequences, roughly 23% of them singletons. The receptor comes from a human donor in good health. Some libraries in this study had Jurkat cell RNA spiked in. What was sequenced was naive CD8+ T cells from blood, with Jurkat cell RNA spiked in. Subset denoted: FACS-sorted CD8+CD4-CCR7+CD45RA+ naive T cells.

CDR3 sequence: CASSLLEGYYEQYF. CDR3 nucleotides: TGTGCCAGCAGCTTATTGGAGGGGTACTACGAGCAGTACTTC. V gene TRBV7-2 combines with J gene TRBJ2-7, with D maybe TRBD2 (6 bases). The germline V gene has CDR1 SGHTA and CDR2 FQGNSA. This CDR3 is 14 amino acids long. V lost 2 bases, J lost 3 bases, and 11 bases lay in between.